This entry lists 15 T cell receptor beta chains sequenced from one sample in a study of cytomegalovirus exposure and HLA in healthy donors. The protocol was immunoSEQ multiplex PCR, while the TCRdb copy is restricted to in-frame clones and leaves out a portion. The sample has around 200,000 clones, roughly 84% seen once. Sequencing used PBMCs. These receptors all stem from a woman aged 18 to 35 in good health and CMV-seropositive.

This clone was observed a handful of times. This rearrangement joins TRBV2 to TRBJ2-7; possible D gene TRBD1, 5 bases. There are 12 residues in the CDR3. V shed 6 bases and J shed 3 bases, with 9 bases lying between them. The germline CDR1 and CDR2 sequences are SNHLY and FYNNEI. CDR3 nucleotide sequence: TGTGCCAGCAGGGGGCCCGGCTACGAGCAGTACTTC. Its protein is CASRGPGYEQYF.

This clone was seen only a few times. The chain has TRBV7-3 and TRBJ2-7; 7 nucleotides match TRBD1. The V and J ends lost 3 bases and 2 bases, in that order; junction bases with no gene match: 7. This CDR3 spans 15 amino acids. Germline CDR1 SGHTA, CDR2 FQGTGA. CDR3 in DNA: TGTGCCAGCAGCTTCCTCCGGGACAGCCCCTACGAGCAGTACTTC. Protein sequence: CASSFLRDSPYEQYF.

The chain couples TRBV7-8 to TRBJ2-7, with TRBD1 matching over 9 bases. V lost 4 bases, J lost 5 bases, and 6 bases stayed unmatched. Germline V gives CDR1 SGHVS, CDR2 FQNEAQ. This CDR3 region has 14 residues. The CDR3: CASSSGTGGDEQYF. CDR3 in DNA: TGTGCCAGCAGCTCTGGAACAGGGGGCGACGAGCAGTACTTC. The complete variable domain, with remaining parts taken from reference TRBV7-8 and TRBJ2-7, reads GAGVSQSPRYKVAKRGQDVALRCDPISGHVSLFWYQQALGQGPEFLTYFQNEAQLDKSGLPSDRFFAERPEGSVSTLKIQRTQQEDSAVYLCASSSGTGGDEQYFGPGTRLTVT.

DNA of the CDR3: TGTGCCAGCAGTTTATCCGGAGCCTTGAGTGGCCAAGAGACCCAGTACTTC. It yields the protein CASSLSGALSGQETQYF. This rearrangement joins TRBV27 to TRBJ2-5; D remains ambiguous. Deletions cut 0 bases from V and 1 base from J, with 15 bases between. The CDR3 runs 17 residues. Germline V CDR1 and CDR2: MNHEY, SMNVEV (reference sequence).

The chain joins TRBV27 to TRBJ2-1; D is undetermined. With 5 bases removed from V and 6 bases from J, the gap between germline ends came to 5 bases. CDR3 length: 11 amino acids. In germline, CDR1 is MNHEY, CDR2 SMNVEV (reference sequence). The CDR3, as DNA: TGTGCCAGCAGTACAGCCAATGAGCAGTTCTTC. This translates into CASSTANEQFF.

The V and J genes are TRBV2 and TRBJ2-6; D possibly corresponds to TRBD2 (5 bases). V was cut by 7 bases and J by 1 base, with 20 bases left in between. CDR1 and CDR2 from the germline V gene are SNHLY and FYNNEI. CDR3 length equals 18 residues. CDR3 region: CASTRAPALNSGANVLTF. The CDR3 DNA follows: TGTGCCAGCACGAGGGCCCCTGCCCTTAATTCTGGGGCCAACGTCCTGACTTTC. Drawing the rest from reference TRBV2 and TRBJ2-6, the complete variable domain is EPEVTQTPSHQVTQMGQEVILRCVPISNHLYFYWYRQILGQKVEFLVSFYNNEISEKSEIFDDQFSVERPDGSNFTLKIRSTKLEDSAMYFCASTRAPALNSGANVLTFGAGSRLTVL.

J is TRBJ2-7 and V is TRBV6-6; TRBD2 might be the D (7 bases). Between the trimmed V and J ends, which lost 2 bases and 6 bases, there was a span of 14 bases. CDR1 and CDR2 (germline): MNHNY, SVGAGI (reference sequence). The CDR3 loop spans 14 amino acids. CDR3 amino acids: CASSYPGGALEQYF. The CDR3 coding sequence is TGTGCCAGCAGTTACCCTGGGGGGGCCCTCGAGCAGTACTTC.

The V gene is TRBV7-9, the J gene TRBJ1-1, with 10 bases fitting TRBD1. Trimming at V came to 5 bases and at J to 4 bases, leaving 4 bases not matched to a gene. The germline CDR1 and CDR2 sequences are SEHNR and FQNEAQ (reference sequence). The CDR3 covers 14 residues. This chain's CDR3 is CASSRDRGFTEAFF. CDR3 bases: TGTGCCAGCAGCCGGGACAGGGGATTCACTGAAGCTTTCTTT.

The chain is built from TRBV15 and TRBJ2-1, with TRBD2 as a possible D gene (7 bases). V dropped 5 bases and J dropped 9 bases, with 20 bases sitting between them. Germline CDR1 LNHNV, CDR2 YYDKDF (reference sequence). This CDR3 is built from 15 residues. CDR3 bases: TGTGCCACCAGCGTAGGGGGGACTAATCCCCCTGAGCAGTTCTTC. Protein product: CATSVGGTNPPEQFF. Variable domain in full (rest from reference TRBV15 and TRBJ2-1): DAMVIQNPRYQVTQFGKPVTLSCSQTLNHNVMYWYQQKSSQAPKLLFHYYDKDFNNEADTPDNFQSRRPNTSFCFLDIRSPGLGDTAMYLCATSVGGTNPPEQFFGPGTRLTVL.

This chain connects TRBV18 to TRBJ2-1; unclear D gene. CDR1 and CDR2 (germline): KGHSH, LQKENI. The CDR3 has 12 amino acids. Trimming removed 3 bases at V and 10 bases at J, with 10 bases between. The CDR3 coding sequence is TGTGCCAGCTCACCCTCATCGCGGGAGCAGTTCTTC. Its translation is CASSPSSREQFF.

The CDR3 bases are TGTGCCAGCAGCTCCCTAGGAGGGGCAGCCTACGAGCAGTACTTC. Its protein is CASSSLGGAAYEQYF. The chain links TRBV7-8 to TRBJ2-7; the D gene is possibly TRBD2 (6 bases). The germline V gene has CDR1 SGHVS and CDR2 FQNEAQ. This CDR3 region has 15 residues. V lost 4 bases and J 2 bases, leaving 15 bases between the germline ends.

The J gene is TRBJ2-4, the V gene TRBV15, with D perhaps TRBD2 (5 bases). The CDR3 contains 15 residues. CDR1 is LNHNV, CDR2 YYDKDF, per germline (reference sequence). Trimming pared 2 bases from V and 6 bases from J, leaving 14 bases between. The CDR3 DNA follows: TGTGCCACCAGCAGAACACGGGGAGCCGCAAACATTCAGTACTTC. This codes for CATSRTRGAANIQYF.

V usage is TRBV9 and J usage is TRBJ1-1, with TRBD1 as a possible D gene (5 bases). CDR3 length equals 13 residues. The V and J ends lost 4 bases and 5 bases respectively, with 12 bases between them. Germline V CDR1 and CDR2: SGDLS, YYNGEE. The CDR3 region is CASSHGGGTEAFF. The CDR3 coding sequence is TGTGCCAGCAGCCACGGGGGAGGTACTGAAGCTTTCTTT.

The chain joins TRBV7-9 to TRBJ1-4; TRBD1 aligns across 8 bases. J gave up 5 bases and V 6 bases, and 8 bases lay outside the gene matches. CDR1 and CDR2 from the germline V gene are SEHNR and FQNEAQ (reference sequence). The CDR3 totals 15 residues. CDR3 bases: TGTGCCAGCAGAGAATCAGGGGGCGGGAATGAAAAACTGTTTTTT. Protein product: CASRESGGGNEKLFF. Drawing the rest from reference TRBV7-9 and TRBJ1-4, the complete variable domain is DTGVSQNPRHKITKRGQNVTFRCDPISEHNRLYWYRQTLGQGPEFLTYFQNEAQLEKSRLLSDRFSAERPKGSFSTLEIQRTEQGDSAMYLCASRESGGGNEKLFFGSGTQLSVL.

This clone has only one observation. The genes are TRBV5-1 and TRBJ2-5, with 7 positions matching TRBD1. This CDR3 region has 14 residues. Germline assignment: CDR1 SGHRS and CDR2 YFSETQ. The J segment lost 3 bases and the V segment lost 4 bases, leaving 6 bases of the junction unmatched. Here the CDR3 reads CASSPGQVEETQYF. DNA for the CDR3: TGCGCCAGCAGCCCTGGACAGGTAGAAGAGACCCAGTACTTC.